Shown below are 14 T cell receptor beta chains from a single sample sequenced in a study of regulatory dendritic cells for organ transplantation. Clones were read by immunoSEQ multiplex PCR, and TCRdb kept only the in-frame ones, dropping some. The table lists nearly 11,000 clones, roughly 71% of them singletons. CFSE-labeled sorted T cells met regulatory or mature dendritic cells for 5 days. These TCRs are of unknown antigen specificity. Sequenced input: memory CD4+ T cells from blood cultured with regulatory dendritic cells. This sample's subset: CD45RO+ memory T cells. Receptors were obtained from a human donor in good health.

The J gene is TRBJ2-2, the V gene TRBV2; D is ambiguous. Deletions cut 1 base from V and 0 bases from J, with 6 bases between. Per the germline V gene, CDR1 is SNHLY and CDR2 is FYNNEI. The CDR3 covers 15 residues. The CDR3 loop is CASSEGRANTGELFF. CDR3 in DNA: TGTGCCAGCAGTGAAGGTCGAGCGAACACCGGGGAGCTGTTTTTT.

V is TRBV6-1 and J is TRBJ2-1; no firm D call. V was trimmed by 6 bases and J by 0 bases, leaving 9 bases between them. The CDR3 spans 14 residues. Germline-derived CDR1 and CDR2 are MNHNS and SASEGT. The CDR3 DNA reads as TGTGCCAGCAGCACGGGTAGCTCCTACAATGAGCAGTTCTTC. Its translation is CASSTGSSYNEQFF.

This clone occurred once. The V and J genes are TRBV5-6 and TRBJ2-5, with 8 bases matching TRBD2. The V segment lost 5 bases and the J segment 4 bases; nucleotides outside the gene matches: 7. The CDR3 is 14 amino acids. Germline lookup yields CDR1 SGHDT and CDR2 YYEEEE. The CDR3 sequence is CASSPGTRPETQYF. DNA of the CDR3: TGTGCCAGCAGTCCAGGGACTAGGCCAGAGACCCAGTACTTC.

Here the CDR3 DNA reads TGTGCCACCAGCAGACAGGGCGCCTACAATGAGCAGTTCTTC. Amino acid sequence: CATSRQGAYNEQFF. This rearrangement joins TRBV15 to TRBJ2-1, with D maybe TRBD1 (5 bases). The V end lost 2 bases, the J end lost 2 bases, and 7 bases lay between the germline ends. The CDR3 covers 14 residues. Germline V gene sequence: CDR1 LNHNV, CDR2 YYDKDF (reference sequence). The entire variable domain, with the rest obtained from reference TRBV15 and TRBJ2-1, is as follows: DAMVIQNPRYQVTQFGKPVTLSCSQTLNHNVMYWYQQKSSQAPKLLFHYYDKDFNNEADTPDNFQSRRPNTSFCFLDIRSPGLGDTAMYLCATSRQGAYNEQFFGPGTRLTVL.

The chain recombines TRBV5-1 with TRBJ2-2; D is ambiguous. Trimming pared 4 bases from V and 3 bases from J, leaving 16 bases between. Germline V CDR1 and CDR2: SGHRS, YFSETQ. The CDR3 has 16 amino acids. The CDR3 DNA sequence: TGCGCCAGCAGCCCTACGGCCAGGTTAGACACCGGGGAGCTGTTTTTT. This translates into CASSPTARLDTGELFF. The whole variable domain, remainder taken from reference TRBV5-1 and TRBJ2-2, is KAGVTQTPRYLIKTRGQQVTLSCSPISGHRSVSWYQQTPGQGLQFLFEYFSETQRNKGNFPGRFSGRQFSNSRSEMNVSTLELGDSALYLCASSPTARLDTGELFFGEGSRLTVL.

The chain has TRBV25-1 and TRBJ2-3; perhaps TRBD2 as D (5 bases). Per germline, CDR1 MGHDK and CDR2 SYGVNS. This CDR3 has 16 residues. Trimming pared 4 bases from V and 1 base from J, leaving 15 bases between. CDR3 residues: CASSVSGRARTDTQYF. Written as DNA, the CDR3 is TGTGCCAGCAGTGTTTCCGGGCGGGCCCGCACAGATACGCAGTATTTT. The full variable domain, with the rest looked up from reference TRBV25-1 and TRBJ2-3, is EADIYQTPRYLVIGTGKKITLECSQTMGHDKMYWYQQDPGMELHLIHYSYGVNSTEKGDLSSESTVSRIRTEHFPLTLESARPSHTSQYLCASSVSGRARTDTQYFGPGTRLTVL.

This clone was picked up one time. This chain uses TRBV5-1 with TRBJ2-1; 8 bases map to TRBD2. CDR3 length: 14 amino acids. In germline, CDR1 is SGHRS, CDR2 YFSETQ. Trimming at V came to 3 bases and at J to 3 bases, leaving 2 bases not matched to a gene. DNA of the CDR3: TGCGCCAGCAGCTCTAGCGGGTTCTACAATGAGCAGTTCTTC. Amino acids: CASSSSGFYNEQFF.

The V gene is TRBV12-5, the J gene TRBJ2-1; possibly TRBD1 for D (5 bases). Germline lookup yields CDR1 LGHNT and CDR2 FRNRAP. CDR3 length equals 14 residues. Trimming left V 1 base short and J 2 bases short, with 6 bases between. CDR3 DNA: TGTGCTAGTGGTTTGGGGGGCCCCTACAATGAGCAGTTCTTC. Residues: CASGLGGPYNEQFF.

The V and J genes are TRBV7-2 and TRBJ2-4; TRBD1 agrees at 9 bases. With V trimmed by 4 bases and J by 2 bases, 6 bases remained unmatched. Per germline, CDR1 SGHTA and CDR2 FQGNSA. The CDR3 length is 16 residues. This CDR3 is CASSSDRGSPKNIQYF. Written as DNA, the CDR3 is TGTGCCAGCAGCTCGGACAGGGGATCACCCAAAAACATTCAGTACTTC. The variable domain in full, with the rest retrieved from reference TRBV7-2 and TRBJ2-4, is GAGVSQSPSNKVTEKGKDVELRCDPISGHTALYWYRQSLGQGLEFLIYFQGNSAPDKSGLPSDRFSAERTGGSVSTLTIQRTQQEDSAVYLCASSSDRGSPKNIQYFGAGTRLSVL.

This clone was found a few times. This chain connects TRBV15 to TRBJ2-5; TRBD2 matches 7 bases. The CDR3 runs 15 residues. The V gene end was trimmed by 3 bases and the J gene end by 0 bases; junction bases not matched to a gene: 4. Germline V gives CDR1 LNHNV, CDR2 YYDKDF (reference sequence). This chain's CDR3 is CATSRTSRYQETQYF. In nucleotides, the CDR3 is TGTGCCACCAGCAGGACTAGCCGTTACCAAGAGACCCAGTACTTC.

This chain joins TRBV18 and TRBJ2-3; the match to TRBD2 covers 8 bases. This CDR3 comprises 16 residues. The junction had 8 bases not matched to a gene; V was cut back by 6 bases and J by 0 bases. CDR1 and CDR2 from the germline V gene are KGHSH and LQKENI. The CDR3 reads CASSSFSGGSTDTQYF. CDR3 coding DNA: TGTGCCAGCTCTTCGTTCAGCGGGGGTAGCACAGATACGCAGTATTTT.

This chain connects TRBV27 to TRBJ1-6; 9 nucleotides agree with TRBD1. V dropped 8 bases and J dropped 8; count of bases not matched to a gene: 7. CDR1 is MNHEY and CDR2 is SMNVEV in the germline V gene (reference sequence). CDR3 size: 14 residues. CDR3 protein: CASSDRGVYSPLHF. As DNA, the CDR3 is TGTGCCAGCTCCGACAGGGGGGTTTATTCACCCCTCCACTTT.

The chain combines TRBV7-7 with TRBJ2-1; 8 bases map to TRBD2. Looked up from germline, CDR1 is SSHAT and CDR2 is FNYEAQ (reference sequence). CDR3 length: 15 amino acids. V lost 0 bases, J lost 9 bases, and 7 bases stayed unmatched. The DNA of the CDR3 is TGTGCCAGCAGCTTAGCGGGCAGCCGGGGGGGTGAGCAGTTCTTC. It encodes CASSLAGSRGGEQFF.

This chain connects TRBV7-8 to TRBJ2-7, with 11 bases identical to TRBD2. Trimming at V came to 0 bases and at J to 4 bases, leaving 2 bases not matched to a gene. The germline CDR1 and CDR2 sequences are SGHVS and FQNEAQ. The CDR3 has 15 residues. CDR3 bases: TGTGCCAGCAGCTTAGCCGGGACTAGCGGTTACGAGCAGTACTTC. Encoded protein: CASSLAGTSGYEQYF.